This T cell receptor (beta chain) was sequenced for a study of T cells in Graves' hyperthyroidism and ophthalmopathy. Amplification targeted TCR beta CDR3 regions from RNA transcripts. TCR CDR3 underwent first-round RT-PCR with the HTBI primer set. TCRdb independently ran MiXCR on the multiplex PCR reads; one entry per CDR3 protein. The data contain 85,000 to 110,000 distinct CDR3 sequences, roughly 44% of them singletons. In germline, CDR1 is SQVTM, CDR2 ANQGSEA. The CDR3 consists of 16 residues. V lost 1 base, J lost 10 bases, and 16 bases stayed unmatched. Material: blood. This clonotype was sampled from a middle-aged man with Graves' hyperthyroidism. The V and J genes are TRBV29-1 and TRBJ2-1, with 7 bases aligning to TRBD1. The CDR3: CSVEVWDSKSAVEQFF. The CDR3 DNA reads as TGCAGCGTTGAAGTTTGGGACAGCAAATCCGCGGTCGAGCAGTTCTTC.